This T cell receptor (beta chain) was sequenced during a study of T cells after posttransplantation cyclophosphamide (dated by TCRdb to 2016 to 2017). Concerning the study at large: The study tracked T cell repertoire reconstitution by TRB sequencing after myeloablative bone marrow transplantation using posttransplantation cyclophosphamide as GVHD prophylaxis. Antigen receptor sequencing was done on samples from about 34 PTCy-treated patients and from approximately 16 related bone marrow donors of those patients. Blood from all 34 PTCy patients with 1-year posttransplant specimens was subjected to TRB sequencing. In 3 patients, up to 3 additional blood samples taken between 2 and 5.2 years after transplant also underwent TRB sequencing, as did pretransplant blood from 4 patients. Because TRA and TRB clonality correlated tightly in about 10 samples, later TCR analyses were limited to TRB. Public TRB sequences were queried against a database of over 3,500 sequences associated with responses to pathogens, tumor antigens, self-antigens and alloantigens. Beyond this particular receptor, the publication reports: Donor-recipient similarity was low at 1-2 months but increased during the first year, and donor CD8+ memory clones often dominated later blood repertoires. The TRB repertoires of T cells infiltrating skin or the GI tract showed only limited overlap with the TRB repertoires found in blood. Across approximately 41 patients, TRB clonality was highly associated with recipient CMV seropositivity and CMV reactivation, and PTCy diversity was similar to diversity in CNI/methotrexate controls.

About this clone itself: What antigen it recognizes has not been identified. It has no much larger one-base neighbor in the sample; base qualities were not kept.

TRB sequencing used genomic DNA with the immunoSEQ assay at survey resolution or the hsTCRB kit. For the original study's pipeline: The immunoSEQ software handled initial read processing, and the LymphoSeq R package was used for repertoire analyses. For each TRB dataset, clonality was calculated as 1 minus normalized Shannon entropy, and the Gini coefficient was computed as well. Phenotypes of unsorted samples were inferred by mapping TRB sequences from sorted subsets of the recipient or donor onto the same recipient's unsorted samples. Sourced from immuneACCESS, this table was stored by TCRdb with only in-frame sequences that have V and J called. A share of the clones is absent; for the studies checked, an unresolved V gene accounts for under half, and the remainder has no known explanation. For V, J and clone size, that table is used; D and trimming come from the DNA. The data for this sample show 37,000 or so clones, each detected more than once. Of the sample, approximately 5.9% is held by the ten largest clones.

Spanning cysteine to phenylalanine, the CDR3 consists of 16 amino acids. CDR3 DNA only is kept here, 48 bases in frame from base 1. V and J lose 0 bases and 0 bases, and a span of 12 bases separates them. The germline V gene gives CDR1 as SGHRS and CDR2 as YFSETQ. Related bone marrow donors provided peripheral blood samples on the day of marrow donation. Peripheral blood and bone marrow mononuclear cells were isolated by Ficoll-Hypaque density centrifugation and were cryopreserved. This receptor was identified in a man aged 30 to 39 in good health and a related stem cell transplant donor. The chain is made from TRBV5-1 and TRBJ1-2; a tentative D match to TRBD1 spans 5 bases. Material for sequencing was PBMCs. The DNA sequence is as follows: TGCGCCAGCAGCTTGGAGAATCAGGGAGCTAACTATGGCTACACCTTC. Its translation reads: CASSLENQGANYGYTF.